This TCR beta chain was recorded in a study of T cell repertoires in cytomegalovirus infection (dated by TCRdb to 2018 to 2020). The study in broad terms: Alongside well-studied HLA-B-restricted epitopes, the peptide stimulations were aimed at recently identified HLA-C-restricted CMV epitopes, whose presentation resists viral immunomodulation. Donor HLA type was relevant to the analysis, because carriage of CMV infection together with the matching HLA type was indicated by public TCR beta signatures. Study-level results and caveats: In both this cohort and an independent cohort of 352 donors, the cumulative frequency of public TCR beta family members distinguished carriers of CMV infection plus the relevant HLA type. In the ex vivo response, HLA-C-restricted CMV-specific TCR beta clonotypes were dominant, and in two of eight donors the single most frequent clonotype came from this HLA-C-restricted group.

The table lists this clonotype with a few counts. It has no known antigen specificity. No clone much larger than this one lies a single base away; base qualities are absent. V is cut back by 6 bases and J by 7 bases, with 6 bases in the junction unmatched. Taken from the germline V gene, the CDR1 and CDR2 loops are SNHLY and FYNNEI. The CDR3 runs 14 residues from the cysteine to the phenylalanine. The read is trimmed to its CDR3 DNA, 42 bases read in frame from base 1. Instrument used: Illumina HiSeq 1500. TCRdb handled the public reads itself, with Q25 trimming in fastp and clone calling in MiXCR, and kept productive beta chains. Rows with one shared CDR3 protein collapse into an entry with the most common genes and DNA. The table for this sample lists 110,000 to 150,000 distinct CDR3 sequences; 32% of them were counted only once. 45% to 55% of the sample goes to the ten largest clones. The sample's treatment or condition label is to be understood as: in vitro stimulation with specific CMV peptide epitopes to enrich CMV-specific T cells.

The material sequenced was CD8+ T cells from cultured PBMCs, taken from culture after CMV antigen stimulation. This TCR came from a human donor in good health (CMV status not recorded). Some clones in this sample may be carry-over from other donors' samples. The rearranged chain carries TRBV2 and TRBJ2-1, and 10 junction bases match TRBD1. Read as DNA, the sequence is TGTGCCAGCAGGGACGGGACAGGGGCGAATGAGCAGTTCTTC. Its coded protein is CASRDGTGANEQFF.